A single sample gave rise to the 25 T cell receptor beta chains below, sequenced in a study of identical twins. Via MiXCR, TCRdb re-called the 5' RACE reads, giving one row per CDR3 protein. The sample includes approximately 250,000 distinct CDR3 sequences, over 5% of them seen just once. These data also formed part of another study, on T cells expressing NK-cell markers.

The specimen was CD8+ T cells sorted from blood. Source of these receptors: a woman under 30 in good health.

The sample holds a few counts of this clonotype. The CDR3 nucleotides read TGTGCCAGCAGCTTGAGACAGGTCCTACTAGCGGGACAAGAGACCCAGTACTTC. It specifies CASSLRQVLLAGQETQYF. J is TRBJ2-5 and V is TRBV5-6; 10 bases line up with TRBD2. Germline CDR1 SGHDT, CDR2 YYEEEE. The CDR3 has 18 amino acids. V lost 1 base and J lost 2; bases outside the gene matches: 11.

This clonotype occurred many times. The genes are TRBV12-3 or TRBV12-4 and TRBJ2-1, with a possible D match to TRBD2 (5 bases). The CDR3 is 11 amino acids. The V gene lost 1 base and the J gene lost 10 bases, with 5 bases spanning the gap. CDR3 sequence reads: CASSLGGEQFF. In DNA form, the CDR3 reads TGTGCCAGCAGTTTAGGAGGGGAGCAGTTCTTC.

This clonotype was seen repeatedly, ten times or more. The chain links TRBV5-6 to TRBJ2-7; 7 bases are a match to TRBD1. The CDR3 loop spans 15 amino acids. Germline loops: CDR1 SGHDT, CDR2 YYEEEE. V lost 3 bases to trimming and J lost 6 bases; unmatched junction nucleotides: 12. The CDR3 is CASSYGQGELTEQYF. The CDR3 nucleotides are TGTGCCAGCAGCTACGGCCAGGGGGAGCTAACCGAGCAGTACTTC. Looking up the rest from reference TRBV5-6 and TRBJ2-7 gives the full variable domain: DAGVTQSPTHLIKTRGQQVTLRCSPKSGHDTVSWYQQALGQGPQFIFQYYEEEERQRGNFPDRFSGHQFPNYSSELNVNALLLGDSALYLCASSYGQGELTEQYFGPGTRLTVT.

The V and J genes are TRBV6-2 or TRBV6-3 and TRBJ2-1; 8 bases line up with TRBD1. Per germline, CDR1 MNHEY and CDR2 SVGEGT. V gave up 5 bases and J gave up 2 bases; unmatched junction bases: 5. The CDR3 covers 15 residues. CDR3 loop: CASSAGQGPYNEQFF. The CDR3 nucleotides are TGTGCCAGCAGTGCTGGACAGGGCCCCTACAATGAGCAGTTCTTC.

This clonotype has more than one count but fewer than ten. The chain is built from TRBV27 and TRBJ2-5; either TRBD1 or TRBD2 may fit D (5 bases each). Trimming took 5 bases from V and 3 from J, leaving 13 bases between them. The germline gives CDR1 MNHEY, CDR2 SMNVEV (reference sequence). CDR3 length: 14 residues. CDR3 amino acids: CASSPPGREETQYF. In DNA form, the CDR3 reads TGTGCCAGCAGTCCCCCGGGACGAGAAGAGACCCAGTACTTC.

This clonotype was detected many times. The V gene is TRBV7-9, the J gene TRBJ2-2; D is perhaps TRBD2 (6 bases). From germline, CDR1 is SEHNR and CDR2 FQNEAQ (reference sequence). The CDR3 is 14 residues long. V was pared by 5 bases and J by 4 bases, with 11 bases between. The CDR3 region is CASSRGTATGELFF. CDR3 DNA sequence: TGTGCCAGCAGCCGGGGGACGGCCACCGGGGAGCTGTTTTTT.

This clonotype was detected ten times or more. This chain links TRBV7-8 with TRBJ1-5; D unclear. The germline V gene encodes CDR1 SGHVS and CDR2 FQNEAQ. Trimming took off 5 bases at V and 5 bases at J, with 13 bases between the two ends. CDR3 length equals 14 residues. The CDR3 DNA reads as TGTGCCAGCAGCCCCCAGCCCCGGGATCAGCCCCAGCATTTT. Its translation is CASSPQPRDQPQHF. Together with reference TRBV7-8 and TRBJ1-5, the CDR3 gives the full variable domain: GAGVSQSPRYKVAKRGQDVALRCDPISGHVSLFWYQQALGQGPEFLTYFQNEAQLDKSGLPSDRFFAERPEGSVSTLKIQRTQQEDSAVYLCASSPQPRDQPQHFGDGTRLSIL.

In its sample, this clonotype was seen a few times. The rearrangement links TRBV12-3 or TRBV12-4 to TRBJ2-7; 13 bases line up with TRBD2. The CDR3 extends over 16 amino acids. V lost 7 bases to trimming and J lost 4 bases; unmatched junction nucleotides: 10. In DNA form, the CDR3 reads TGTGCCAGCACCGGGAGGACTAGCGGGGGCTTATACGAGCAGTACTTC. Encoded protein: CASTGRTSGGLYEQYF.

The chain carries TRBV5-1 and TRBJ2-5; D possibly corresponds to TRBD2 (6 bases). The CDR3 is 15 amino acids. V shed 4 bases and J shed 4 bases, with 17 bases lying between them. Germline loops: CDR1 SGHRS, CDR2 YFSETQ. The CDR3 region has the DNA TGCGCCAGCAGCCCGGGCGGCGGGGCAGGAGAGACCCAGTACTTC. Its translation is CASSPGGGAGETQYF.

CDR3 region: CSARALGAGNTIYF. In nucleotides, the CDR3 is TGCAGTGCTAGAGCTCTGGGGGCTGGAAACACCATATATTTT. The chain combines TRBV20-1 with TRBJ1-3; tentatively, D is TRBD1 (5 bases). The CDR3 covers 14 residues. Between the trimmed V and J ends, which lost 1 base and 2 bases, there was a span of 9 bases. CDR1 DFQATT and CDR2 SNEGSKA come from the germline V gene (reference sequence).

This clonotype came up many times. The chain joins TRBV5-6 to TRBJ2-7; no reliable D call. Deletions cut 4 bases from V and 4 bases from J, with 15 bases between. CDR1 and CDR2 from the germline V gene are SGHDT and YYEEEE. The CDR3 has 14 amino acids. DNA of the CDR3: TGTGCCAGCAGCCGGCTGTACAGCTCTTACGAGCAGTACTTC. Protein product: CASSRLYSSYEQYF. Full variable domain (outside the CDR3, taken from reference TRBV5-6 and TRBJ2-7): DAGVTQSPTHLIKTRGQQVTLRCSPKSGHDTVSWYQQALGQGPQFIFQYYEEEERQRGNFPDRFSGHQFPNYSSELNVNALLLGDSALYLCASSRLYSSYEQYFGPGTRLTVT.

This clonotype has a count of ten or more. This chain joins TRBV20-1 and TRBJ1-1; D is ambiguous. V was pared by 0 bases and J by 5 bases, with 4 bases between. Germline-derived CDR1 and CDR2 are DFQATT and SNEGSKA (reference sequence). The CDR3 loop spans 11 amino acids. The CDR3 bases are TGCAGTGCTAGAGATCAAACTGAAGCTTTCTTT. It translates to CSARDQTEAFF.

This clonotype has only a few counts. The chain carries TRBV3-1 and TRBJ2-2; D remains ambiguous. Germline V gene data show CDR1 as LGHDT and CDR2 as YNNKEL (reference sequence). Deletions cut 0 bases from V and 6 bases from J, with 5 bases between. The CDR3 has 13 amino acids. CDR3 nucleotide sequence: TGTGCCAGCAGCCAAGACTGGTCCGGGGAGCTGTTTTTT. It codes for CASSQDWSGELFF.

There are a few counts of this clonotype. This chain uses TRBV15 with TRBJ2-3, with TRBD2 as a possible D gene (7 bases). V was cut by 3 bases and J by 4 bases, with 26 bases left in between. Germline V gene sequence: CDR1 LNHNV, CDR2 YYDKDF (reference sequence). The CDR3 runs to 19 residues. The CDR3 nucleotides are TGTGCCACCAGCAGCGACGAGGGGGGGTTCGGGCACACGTCAGATACGCAGTATTTT. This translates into CATSSDEGGFGHTSDTQYF.

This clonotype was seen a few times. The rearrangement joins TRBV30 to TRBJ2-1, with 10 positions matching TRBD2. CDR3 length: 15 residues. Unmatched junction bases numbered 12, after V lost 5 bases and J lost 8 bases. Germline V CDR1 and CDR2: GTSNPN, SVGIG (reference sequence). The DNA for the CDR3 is TGTGCCTGGGGGGGGCTAGCGGGAGTGACAGATGAGCAGTTCTTC. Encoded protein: CAWGGLAGVTDEQFF.

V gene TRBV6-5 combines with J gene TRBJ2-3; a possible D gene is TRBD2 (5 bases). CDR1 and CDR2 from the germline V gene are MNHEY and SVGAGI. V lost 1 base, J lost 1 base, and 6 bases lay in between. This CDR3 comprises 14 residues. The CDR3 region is CASSYFGGTDTQYF. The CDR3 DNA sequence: TGTGCCAGCAGTTACTTCGGGGGCACAGATACGCAGTATTTT.

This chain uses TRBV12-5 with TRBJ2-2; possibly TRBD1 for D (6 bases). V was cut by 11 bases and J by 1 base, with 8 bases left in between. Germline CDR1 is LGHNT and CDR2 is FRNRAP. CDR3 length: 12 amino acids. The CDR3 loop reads CASQGNTGELFF. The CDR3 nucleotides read TGTGCTTCACAGGGGAACACCGGGGAGCTGTTTTTT.

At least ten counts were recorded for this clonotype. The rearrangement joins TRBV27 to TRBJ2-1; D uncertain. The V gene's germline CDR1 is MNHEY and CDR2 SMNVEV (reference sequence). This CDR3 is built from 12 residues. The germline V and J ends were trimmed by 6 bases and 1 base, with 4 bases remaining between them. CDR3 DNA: TGTGCCAGCAGGCGGTCCTACAATGAGCAGTTCTTC. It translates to CASRRSYNEQFF.

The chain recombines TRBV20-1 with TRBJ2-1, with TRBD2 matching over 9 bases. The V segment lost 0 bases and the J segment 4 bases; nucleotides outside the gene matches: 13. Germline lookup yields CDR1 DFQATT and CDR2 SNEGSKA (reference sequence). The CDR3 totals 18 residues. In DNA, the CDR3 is TGCAGTGCTAGAGATCGGTCGGCTAGCGGGACGAGTTACAATGAGCAGTTCTTC. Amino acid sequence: CSARDRSASGTSYNEQFF.

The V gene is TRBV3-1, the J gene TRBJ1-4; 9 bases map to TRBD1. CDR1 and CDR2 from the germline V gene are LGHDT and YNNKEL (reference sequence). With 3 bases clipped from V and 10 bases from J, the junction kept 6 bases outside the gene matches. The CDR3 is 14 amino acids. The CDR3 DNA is TGTGCCAGCAGCCACGGACAGGGGAGTGTAAAACTGTTTTTT. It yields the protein CASSHGQGSVKLFF. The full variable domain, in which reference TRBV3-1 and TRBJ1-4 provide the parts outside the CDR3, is DTAVSQTPKYLVTQMGNDKSIKCEQNLGHDTMYWYKQDSKKFLKIMFSYNNKELIINETVPNRFSPKSPDKAHLNLHINSLELGDSAVYFCASSHGQGSVKLFFGSGTQLSVL.

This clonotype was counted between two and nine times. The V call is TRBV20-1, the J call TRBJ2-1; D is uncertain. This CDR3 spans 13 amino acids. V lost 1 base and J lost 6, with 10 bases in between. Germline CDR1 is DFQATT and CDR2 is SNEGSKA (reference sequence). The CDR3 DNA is TGCAGTGCTAGAGCCACTAATAGCAATGAGCAGTTCTTC. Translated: CSARATNSNEQFF.

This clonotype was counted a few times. CDR3 protein: CASSLEEGPNTEAFF. DNA of the CDR3: TGTGCCAGCAGCTTAGAGGAGGGACCGAACACTGAAGCTTTCTTT. The J gene is TRBJ1-1, the V gene TRBV7-8; D may be TRBD1 (5 bases). Germline V gives CDR1 SGHVS, CDR2 FQNEAQ. This CDR3 has 15 residues. Trimming removed 1 base at V and 1 base at J, with 10 bases between. Drawing the rest from reference TRBV7-8 and TRBJ1-1, the complete variable domain is GAGVSQSPRYKVAKRGQDVALRCDPISGHVSLFWYQQALGQGPEFLTYFQNEAQLDKSGLPSDRFFAERPEGSVSTLKIQRTQQEDSAVYLCASSLEEGPNTEAFFGQGTRLTVV.

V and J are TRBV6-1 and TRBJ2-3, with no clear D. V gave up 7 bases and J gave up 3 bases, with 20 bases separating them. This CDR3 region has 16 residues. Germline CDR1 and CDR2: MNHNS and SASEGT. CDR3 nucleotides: TGTGCCAGCATCCCTGGGTGGGATCCGGGTACAGATACGCAGTATTTT. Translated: CASIPGWDPGTDTQYF.

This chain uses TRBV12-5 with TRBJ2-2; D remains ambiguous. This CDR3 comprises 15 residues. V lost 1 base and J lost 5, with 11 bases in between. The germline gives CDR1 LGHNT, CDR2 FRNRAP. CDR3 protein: CASGLALPWTGELFF. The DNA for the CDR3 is TGTGCTAGTGGTTTGGCTCTTCCCTGGACCGGGGAGCTGTTTTTT.

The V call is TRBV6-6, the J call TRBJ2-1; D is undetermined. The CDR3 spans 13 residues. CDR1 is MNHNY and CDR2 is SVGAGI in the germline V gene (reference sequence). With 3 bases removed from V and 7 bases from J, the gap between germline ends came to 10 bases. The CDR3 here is CASSYFSSNEQFF. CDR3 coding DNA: TGTGCCAGCAGTTATTTTAGTTCAAATGAGCAGTTCTTC.